This T cell receptor beta chain was profiled in a study of vaccination effects on CD4 cells after COVID-19. Prior to sequencing, the ViraFEST assay stimulated PBMC with viral peptide pools, which expanded the antigen-specific CD4+ T cells. The culture ran for less than 12 days, and then CD4+ T cells were isolated. Every well got fewer than 2.5 million PBMC, which were grown with about 10 IU/ml IL-2 and roughly 9.3 ug/ml peptides. Days 3 and 7 saw half the medium replaced with IL-2 medium. V dropped 4 bases and J dropped 2; count of bases not matched to a gene: 5. The CDR3 is 16 residues long. CDR1 SGHAT and CDR2 FQNNGV come from the germline V gene. This clone was detected only a few times. Its specificity is not known. Clones were read by immunoSEQ multiplex PCR, and TCRdb kept only the in-frame ones, dropping some. The sample contains tens of thousands of clones, 73% of which appear only once.

The clonotype comes from a human donor who received a COVID-19 vaccine. The chain is built from TRBV11-2 and TRBJ2-3; TRBD2 agrees at 11 bases. Sequenced here: CD4+ T cells from PBMCs cultured with HCoV-229E spike peptides, sampled before COVID-19 vaccination. This CDR3 reads CASSSRLAGFTDTQYF. DNA for the CDR3: TGTGCCAGCAGCTCAAGACTAGCGGGGTTCACAGATACGCAGTATTTT.